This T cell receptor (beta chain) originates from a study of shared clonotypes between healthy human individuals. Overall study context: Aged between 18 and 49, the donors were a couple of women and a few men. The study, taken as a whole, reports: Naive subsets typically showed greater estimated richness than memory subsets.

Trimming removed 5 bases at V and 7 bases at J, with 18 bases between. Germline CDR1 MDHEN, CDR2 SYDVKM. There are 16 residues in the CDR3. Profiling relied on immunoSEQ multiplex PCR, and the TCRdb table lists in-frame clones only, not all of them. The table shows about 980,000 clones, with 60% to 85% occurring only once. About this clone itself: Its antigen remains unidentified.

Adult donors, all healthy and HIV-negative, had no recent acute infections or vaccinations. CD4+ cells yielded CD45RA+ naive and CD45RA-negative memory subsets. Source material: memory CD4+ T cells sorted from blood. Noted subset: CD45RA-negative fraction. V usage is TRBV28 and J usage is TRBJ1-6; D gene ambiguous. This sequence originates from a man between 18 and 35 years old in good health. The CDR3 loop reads CASSPPRRATNSPLHF. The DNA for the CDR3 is TGTGCCAGCAGTCCCCCGCGTCGAGCCACAAATTCACCCCTCCACTTT.